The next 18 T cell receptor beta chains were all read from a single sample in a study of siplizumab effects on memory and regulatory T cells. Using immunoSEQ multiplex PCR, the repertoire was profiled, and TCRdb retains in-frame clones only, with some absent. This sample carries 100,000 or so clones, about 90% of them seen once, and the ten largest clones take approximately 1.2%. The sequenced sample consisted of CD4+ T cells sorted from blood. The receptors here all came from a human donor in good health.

The CDR3 is CASSANGVNPPLHF. Here the CDR3 DNA reads TGTGCCAGCAGTGCTAACGGGGTGAATCCACCCCTCCACTTT. This rearrangement joins TRBV2 to TRBJ1-6; D uncertain. Trimming shortened V by 4 bases and J by 11 bases, and 15 bases separated the two germline ends. Germline lookup yields CDR1 SNHLY and CDR2 FYNNEI. This CDR3 spans 14 amino acids.

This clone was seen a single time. CDR3 amino acids: CASSFGDTGTGELFF. Written as DNA, the CDR3 is TGTGCCAGCAGCTTCGGGGACACAGGCACCGGGGAGCTGTTTTTT. The gene calls are TRBV5-6 and TRBJ2-2; possibly TRBD1 for D (6 bases). The V gene's germline CDR1 is SGHDT and CDR2 YYEEEE. Trimming removed 2 bases from V and 4 bases from J, with 12 bases in between. The CDR3 runs 15 residues.

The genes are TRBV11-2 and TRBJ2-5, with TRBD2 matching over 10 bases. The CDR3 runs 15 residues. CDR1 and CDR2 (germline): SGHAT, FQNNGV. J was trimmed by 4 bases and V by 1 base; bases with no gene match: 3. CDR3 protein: CASSLASSGRETQYF. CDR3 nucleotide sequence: TGTGCCAGCAGCTTAGCCTCTAGCGGGAGAGAGACCCAGTACTTC.

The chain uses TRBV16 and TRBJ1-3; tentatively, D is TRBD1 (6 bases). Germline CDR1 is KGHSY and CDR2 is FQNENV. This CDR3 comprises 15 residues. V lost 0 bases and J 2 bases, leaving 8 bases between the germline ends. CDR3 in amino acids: CASSQSRTAGNTIYF. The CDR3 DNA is TGTGCCAGCAGCCAATCTCGGACAGCTGGAAACACCATATATTTT. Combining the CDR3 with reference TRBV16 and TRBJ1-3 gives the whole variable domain GEEVAQTPKHLVRGEGQKAKLYCAPIKGHSYVFWYQQVLKNEFKFLISFQNENVFDETGMPKERFSAKCLPNSPCSLEIQATKLEDSAVYFCASSQSRTAGNTIYFGEGSWLTVV.

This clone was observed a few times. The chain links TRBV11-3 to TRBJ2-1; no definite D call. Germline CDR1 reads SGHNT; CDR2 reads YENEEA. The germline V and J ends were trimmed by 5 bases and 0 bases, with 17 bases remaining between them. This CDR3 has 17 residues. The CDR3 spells CASSQDRAPSSYNEQFF. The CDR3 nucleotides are TGTGCCAGCAGCCAAGACCGGGCTCCAAGCTCCTACAATGAGCAGTTCTTC.

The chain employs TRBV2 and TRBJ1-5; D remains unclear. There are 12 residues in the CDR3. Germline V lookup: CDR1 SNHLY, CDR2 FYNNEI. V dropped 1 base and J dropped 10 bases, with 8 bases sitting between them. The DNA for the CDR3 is TGTGCCAGCAGTGAAGATCAGGCTCCCCAGCATTTT. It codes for CASSEDQAPQHF.

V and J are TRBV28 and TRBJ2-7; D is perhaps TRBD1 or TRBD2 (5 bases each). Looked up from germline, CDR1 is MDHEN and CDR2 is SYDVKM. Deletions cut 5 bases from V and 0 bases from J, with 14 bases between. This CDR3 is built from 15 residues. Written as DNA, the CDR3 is TGTGCCAGCAGTACCCCGGGACGTATCTCCTACGAGCAGTACTTC. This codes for CASSTPGRISYEQYF.

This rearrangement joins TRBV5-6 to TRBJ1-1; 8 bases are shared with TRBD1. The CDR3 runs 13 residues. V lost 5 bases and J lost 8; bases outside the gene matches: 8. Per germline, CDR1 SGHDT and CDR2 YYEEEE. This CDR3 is CASRRTGRKEAFF. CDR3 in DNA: TGTGCCAGCAGACGGACAGGGAGGAAAGAAGCTTTCTTT.

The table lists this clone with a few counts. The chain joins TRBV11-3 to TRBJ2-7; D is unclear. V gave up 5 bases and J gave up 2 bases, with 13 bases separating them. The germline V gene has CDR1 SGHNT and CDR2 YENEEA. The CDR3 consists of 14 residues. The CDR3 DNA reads TGTGCCAGCAGCACCCGAGAGTCGCCCTACGAGCAGTACTTC. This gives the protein CASSTRESPYEQYF. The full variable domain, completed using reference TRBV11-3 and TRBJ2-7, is EAGVVQSPRYKIIEKKQPVAFWCNPISGHNTLYWYLQNLGQGPELLIRYENEEAVDDSQLPKDRFSAERLKGVDSTLKIQPAELGDSAVYLCASSTRESPYEQYFGPGTRLTVT.

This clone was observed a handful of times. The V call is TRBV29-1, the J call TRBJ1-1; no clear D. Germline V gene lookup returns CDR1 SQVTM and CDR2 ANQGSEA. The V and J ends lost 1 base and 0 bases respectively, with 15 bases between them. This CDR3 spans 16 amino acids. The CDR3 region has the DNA TGCAGCGTTGAAGCCGACATTGGACCGGTGAACACTGAAGCTTTCTTT. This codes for CSVEADIGPVNTEAFF.

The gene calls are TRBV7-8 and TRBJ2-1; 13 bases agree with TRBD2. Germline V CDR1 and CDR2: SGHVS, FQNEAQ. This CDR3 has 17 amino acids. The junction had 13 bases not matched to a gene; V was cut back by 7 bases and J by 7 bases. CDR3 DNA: TGTGCCAGCAAGAGGACTAGCGGGGGAACAGTTTTGAATGAGCAGTTCTTC. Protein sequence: CASKRTSGGTVLNEQFF.

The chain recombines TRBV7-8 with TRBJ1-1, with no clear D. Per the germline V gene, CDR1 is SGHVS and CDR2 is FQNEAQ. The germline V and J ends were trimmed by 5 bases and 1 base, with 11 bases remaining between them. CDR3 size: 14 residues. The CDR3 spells CASSRGRANTEAFF. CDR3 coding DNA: TGTGCCAGCAGCCGAGGGAGGGCGAACACTGAAGCTTTCTTT.

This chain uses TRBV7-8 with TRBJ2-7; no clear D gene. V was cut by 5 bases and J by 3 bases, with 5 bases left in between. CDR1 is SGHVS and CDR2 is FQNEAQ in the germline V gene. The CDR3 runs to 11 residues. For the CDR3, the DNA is TGTGCCAGCAGCGGGTACTACGAGCAGTACTTC. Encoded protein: CASSGYYEQYF.

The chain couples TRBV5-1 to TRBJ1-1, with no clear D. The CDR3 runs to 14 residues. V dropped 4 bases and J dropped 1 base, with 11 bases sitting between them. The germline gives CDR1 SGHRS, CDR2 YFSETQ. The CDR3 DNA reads TGCGCCAGCAGCCCCGAGGGAAGGAACACTGAAGCTTTCTTT. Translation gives CASSPEGRNTEAFF.

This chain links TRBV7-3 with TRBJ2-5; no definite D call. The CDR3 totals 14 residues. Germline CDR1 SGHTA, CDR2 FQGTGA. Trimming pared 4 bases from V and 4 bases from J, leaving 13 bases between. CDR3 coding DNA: TGTGCCAGCAGCTACAATAGCCTGAGAGAGACCCAGTACTTC. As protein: CASSYNSLRETQYF.

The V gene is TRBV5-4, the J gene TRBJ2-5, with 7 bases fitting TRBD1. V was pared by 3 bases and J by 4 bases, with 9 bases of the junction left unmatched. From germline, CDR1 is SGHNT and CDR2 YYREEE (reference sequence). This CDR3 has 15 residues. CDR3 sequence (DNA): TGTGCCAGCAGCTGGCAGACAGGGAAGGGAGAGACCCAGTACTTC. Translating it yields CASSWQTGKGETQYF.

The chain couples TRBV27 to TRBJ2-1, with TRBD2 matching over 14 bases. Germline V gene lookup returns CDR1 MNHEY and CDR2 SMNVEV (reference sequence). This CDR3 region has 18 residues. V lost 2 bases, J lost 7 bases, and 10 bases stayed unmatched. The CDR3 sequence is CASSLLPGTSGSINEQFF. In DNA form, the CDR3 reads TGTGCCAGCAGTTTACTCCCCGGGACTAGCGGGAGTATAAATGAGCAGTTCTTC.

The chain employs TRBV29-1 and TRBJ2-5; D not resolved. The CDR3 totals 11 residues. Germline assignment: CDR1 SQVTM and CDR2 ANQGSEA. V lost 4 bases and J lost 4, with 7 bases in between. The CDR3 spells CSVAVGETQYF. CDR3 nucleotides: TGCAGCGTTGCCGTAGGAGAGACCCAGTACTTC.